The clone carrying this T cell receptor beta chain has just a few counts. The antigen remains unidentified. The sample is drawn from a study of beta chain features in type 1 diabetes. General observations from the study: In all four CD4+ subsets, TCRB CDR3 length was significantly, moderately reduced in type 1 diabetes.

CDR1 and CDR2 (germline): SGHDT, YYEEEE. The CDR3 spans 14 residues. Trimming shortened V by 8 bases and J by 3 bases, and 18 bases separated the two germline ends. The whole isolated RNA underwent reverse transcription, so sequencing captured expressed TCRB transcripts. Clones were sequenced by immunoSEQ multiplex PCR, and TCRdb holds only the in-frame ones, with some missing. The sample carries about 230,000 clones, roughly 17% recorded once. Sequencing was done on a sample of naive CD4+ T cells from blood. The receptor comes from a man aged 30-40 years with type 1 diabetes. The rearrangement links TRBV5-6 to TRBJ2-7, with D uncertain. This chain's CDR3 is CARVRVLKGYEQYF. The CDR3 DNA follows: TGTGCCAGAGTACGGGTCCTAAAGGGCTACGAGCAGTACTTC. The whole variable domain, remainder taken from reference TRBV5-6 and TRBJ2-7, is DAGVTQSPTHLIKTRGQQVTLRCSPKSGHDTVSWYQQALGQGPQFIFQYYEEEERQRGNFPDRFSGHQFPNYSSELNVNALLLGDSALYLCARVRVLKGYEQYFGPGTRLTVT.